This T cell receptor beta chain was observed in a study of blood T cells in healthy people across ages. Per the germline V gene, CDR1 is SEHNR and CDR2 is FQNEAQ (reference sequence). The CDR3 contains 14 residues. V lost 5 bases to trimming and J lost 5 bases; unmatched junction nucleotides: 7. This clonotype was counted many times. With a J-beta primer mix and a sample-barcoded 5' primer, a second PCR ran roughly 6 to 12 cycles. TCRdb fed the 5' RACE reads into MiXCR, producing one record per CDR3 protein. The table has 650,000 to 700,000 distinct CDR3 sequences, roughly 32% seen once. The sample consisted of blood. The TCR comes from an elderly woman in good health. V usage is TRBV7-9 and J usage is TRBJ1-1; TRBD1 agrees at 8 bases. The CDR3 sequence: CASSPDRGQTEAFF. CDR3 nucleotide sequence: TGTGCCAGCAGCCCCGACAGGGGACAGACTGAAGCTTTCTTT.